This T cell receptor beta chain was captured by sequencing in a study of breast tumors, draining lymph nodes, adjacent tissues (dated by TCRdb to 2015 to 2016). For context, the study as a whole: In breast cancer patients, the study compared the TCR beta repertoires of tumor, adjacent nontumor tissue and axillary lymph nodes. In human breast cancer, the study set out to assess how tumor, surrounding tissue and draining lymph node repertoires relate to one another and whether T cells might be exchanged between them.

The investigation overall reported the following: Tumor and nontumor tissue repertoires were found to be significantly more similar in luminal-like than in basal-like breast cancer. The data were considered consistent with the idea that most tumor T cells come from the lymph node and then expand in tumor tissue. Tumor T-cell repertoires showed less diversity than lymph node repertoires and more diversity than nontumor tissue repertoires, and tumor T-cell repertoires showed preferential V and J gene usage. The conclusion that tumor T cells originate in lymph nodes was framed as consistent with a hypothesis rather than directly demonstrated.

Sequenced on an Illumina HiSeq 2000. Multiplex PCR amplification was used to generate the TCR beta chain libraries. High-throughput sequencing was used to analyze the amplified TCR beta chain products. TCRdb passed the public sequencing reads through fastp at Q25 and MiXCR, retaining productive beta sequences. Here each entry gathers all rows of one CDR3 protein and keeps the most common genes and DNA. The sample table contains about 110,000 distinct CDR3 sequences; only one count was recorded for about 30% of them. The top ten clonotypes cover around 5.9% of the sample. Lymph node samples came from the axillary draining lymph nodes of breast cancer patients. Points on this clonotype: Its antigen specificity is not known. Base qualities are not recorded, but no much larger clone differs from it by a single base.

Per the germline V gene (reference sequence), DFQATT is the CDR1 and SNEGSKA is the CDR2. After removal of 3 bases from V and 5 bases from J, the junction retains 11 bases not matched to a gene. The CDR3 goes from the cysteine to the phenylalanine over 16 residues. The sequence is cut down to CDR3 DNA, 48 bases in frame from base 1. The chain employs TRBV20-1 and TRBJ2-3, with 10 central nucleotides matching TRBD2. The clonotype was recovered from a female donor with breast cancer. Some clones in this sample may be carry-over from other donors' samples. Sequencing input: axillary lymph node tissue. The DNA sequence is given as TGCAGTGCTAGTACCGGGACTAGCGCCGGGGGAGATACGCAGTATTTT. It is translated as CSASTGTSAGGDTQYF.